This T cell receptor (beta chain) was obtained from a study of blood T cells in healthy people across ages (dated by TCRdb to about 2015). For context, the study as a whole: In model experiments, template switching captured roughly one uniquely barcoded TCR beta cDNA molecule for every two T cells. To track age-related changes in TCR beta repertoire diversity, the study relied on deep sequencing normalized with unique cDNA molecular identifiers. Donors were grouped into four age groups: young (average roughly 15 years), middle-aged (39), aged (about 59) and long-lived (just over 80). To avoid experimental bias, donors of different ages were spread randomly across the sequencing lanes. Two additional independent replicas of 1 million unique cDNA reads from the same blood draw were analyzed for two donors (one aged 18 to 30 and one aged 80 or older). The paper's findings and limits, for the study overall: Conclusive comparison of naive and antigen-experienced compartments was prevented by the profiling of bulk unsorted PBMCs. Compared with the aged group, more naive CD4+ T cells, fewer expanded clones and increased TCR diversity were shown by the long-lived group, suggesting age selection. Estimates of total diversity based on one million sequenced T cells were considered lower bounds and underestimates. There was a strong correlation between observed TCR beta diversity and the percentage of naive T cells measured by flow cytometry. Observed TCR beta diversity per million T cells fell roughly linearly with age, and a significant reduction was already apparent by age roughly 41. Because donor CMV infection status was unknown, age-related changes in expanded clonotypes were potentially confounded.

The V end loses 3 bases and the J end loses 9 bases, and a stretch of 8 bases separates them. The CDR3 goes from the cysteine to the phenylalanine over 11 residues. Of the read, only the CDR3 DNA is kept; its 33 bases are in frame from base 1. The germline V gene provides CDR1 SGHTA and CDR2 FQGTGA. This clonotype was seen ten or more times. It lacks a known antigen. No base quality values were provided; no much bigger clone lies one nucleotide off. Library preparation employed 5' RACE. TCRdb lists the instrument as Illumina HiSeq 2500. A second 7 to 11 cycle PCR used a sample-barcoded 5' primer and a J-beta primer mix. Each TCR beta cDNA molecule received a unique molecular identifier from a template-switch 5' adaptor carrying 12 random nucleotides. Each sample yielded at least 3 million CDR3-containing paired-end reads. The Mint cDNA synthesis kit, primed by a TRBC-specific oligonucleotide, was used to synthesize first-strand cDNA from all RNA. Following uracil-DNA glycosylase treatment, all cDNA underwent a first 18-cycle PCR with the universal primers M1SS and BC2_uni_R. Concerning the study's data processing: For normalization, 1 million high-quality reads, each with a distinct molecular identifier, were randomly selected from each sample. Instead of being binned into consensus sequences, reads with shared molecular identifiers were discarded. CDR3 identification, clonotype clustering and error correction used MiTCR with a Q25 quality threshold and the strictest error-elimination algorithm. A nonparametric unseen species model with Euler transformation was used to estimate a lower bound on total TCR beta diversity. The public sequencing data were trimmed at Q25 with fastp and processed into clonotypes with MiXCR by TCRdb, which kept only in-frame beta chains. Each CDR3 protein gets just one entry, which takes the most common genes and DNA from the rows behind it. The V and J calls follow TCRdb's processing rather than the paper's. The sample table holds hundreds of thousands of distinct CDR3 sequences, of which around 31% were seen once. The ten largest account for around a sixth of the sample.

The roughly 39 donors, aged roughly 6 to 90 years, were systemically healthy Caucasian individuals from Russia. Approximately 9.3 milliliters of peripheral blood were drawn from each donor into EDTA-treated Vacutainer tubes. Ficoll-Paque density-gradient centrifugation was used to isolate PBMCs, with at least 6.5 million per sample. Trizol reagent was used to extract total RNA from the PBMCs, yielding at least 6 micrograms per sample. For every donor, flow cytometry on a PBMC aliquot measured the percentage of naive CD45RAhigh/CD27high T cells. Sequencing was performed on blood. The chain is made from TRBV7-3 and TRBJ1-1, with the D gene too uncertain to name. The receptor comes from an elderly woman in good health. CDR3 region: CASSFITQAFF. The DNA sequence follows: TGTGCCAGCAGCTTCATCACCCAAGCTTTCTTT.